This is a list of T cell receptor beta chains from one sample in a study of early T cells in non-severe SARS-CoV-2 infection. TCRdb processed the 5' RACE reads anew with MiXCR; each CDR3 protein has one entry. The table shows tens of thousands of distinct CDR3 sequences, with around 9.7% occurring only once. What was sequenced was whole blood. These receptors came from an adult who was a healthcare worker with PCR-confirmed SARS-CoV-2 infection or an uninfected control (not recorded which). CDR3s include the opening cysteine and the closing phenylalanine or tryptophan. The D gene is left open where the match is weak. Size values are once, few and many counts, or a class for expanded clones, and some rows have none.

d_call clone_size j_call v_call cdr3_nt cdr3_aa
TRBD2 many TRBJ2-7 TRBV4-1 TGCGCCAGCAGCCAATATCTCCAGGGTGCGGGGGCCTACGAGCAGTACTTC CASSQYLQGAGAYEQYF
TRBD2 - TRBJ2-1 TRBV5-1 TGCGCCAGCAGCCCTTTAGCGGGGGGGCCCCACAATGAGCAGTTCTTC CASSPLAGGPHNEQFF
TRBD2 many TRBJ2-1 TRBV2 TGTGCCAGCAGTGATGGGGGGGGATCCTACAATGAGCAGTTCTTC CASSDGGGSYNEQFF
TRBD2 many TRBJ2-3 TRBV7-3 TGTGCCAGCAGCTTCGGTCTGGGGGAGGGGACCCCAGATACGCAGTATTTT CASSFGLGEGTPDTQYF
- - TRBJ2-7 TRBV7-2 TGTGCCAGCAGCATACCACAGGGCTACGAGCAGTACTTC CASSIPQGYEQYF
- - TRBJ1-5 TRBV6-5 TGTGCCAGCAGTTCCCGAGGTCAGCCCCAGCATTTT CASSSRGQPQHF
- many TRBJ2-7 TRBV5-1 TGCGCCAGCAGCTGGGGACTCCGGTCTAATAACTACGAGCAGTACTTC CASSWGLRSNNYEQYF
- few TRBJ2-2 TRBV27 TGTGCCAGCAGTTTACTGGGGGCCGGGGAGCTGTTTTTT CASSLLGAGELFF
TRBD2 few TRBJ2-1 TRBV24-1 TGTGCCACCAGCTCACGGACTAGCCCCCATGAGCAGTTCTTC CATSSRTSPHEQFF
- - TRBJ2-3 TRBV7-9 TGTGCCAGCAGCTTAGGAAGGGGGAGGGGCAGCACAGATACGCAGTATTTT CASSLGRGRGSTDTQYF
- many TRBJ2-7 TRBV7-8 TGTGCCAGCAGCTTAGGACACAACTACGAGCAGTACTTC CASSLGHNYEQYF
TRBD1 - TRBJ1-4 TRBV10-3 TGTGCCATCGGGGGGGACAGGGATGAAAAACTGTTTTTT CAIGGDRDEKLFF
TRBD2 few TRBJ2-7 TRBV12-3/TRBV12-4 TGTGCCAGCAGAGGGACTAGCGCTCTCTACGAGCAGTACTTC CASRGTSALYEQYF
- - TRBJ2-7 TRBV20-1 TGCAGTGCTAGAGATTCTTCCGGGGTGTTCTCCTACGAGCAGTACTTC CSARDSSGVFSYEQYF
TRBD2 - TRBJ2-2 TRBV7-2 TGTGCCAGCAGCTCTGCTAGCGGGGCCTACACCGGGGAGCTGTTTTTT CASSSASGAYTGELFF
- few TRBJ1-2 TRBV5-1 TGCGCCAGCAGCTTGGTTAAGGACGGATATGGCTACACCTTC CASSLVKDGYGYTF
- many TRBJ1-2 TRBV10-2 TGCGCCAGCAGTGGGGTCTTCGGGGCCAGGAACTATGGCTACACCTTC CASSGVFGARNYGYTF
TRBD1 many TRBJ1-2 TRBV6-5 TGTGCCAGCAGTCCCTTCAGGGGGGGAGCTAACTATGGCTACACCTTC CASSPFRGGANYGYTF
- - TRBJ1-1 TRBV9 TGTGCCAGCAGCGTAGGTATGAACACTGAAGCTTTCTTT CASSVGMNTEAFF
- few TRBJ2-5 TRBV12-3/TRBV12-4 TGTGCCAGCAGCGAGCTCCAAGAGACCCAGTACTTC CASSELQETQYF
- few TRBJ1-1 TRBV6-6 TGTGCCAGCACTCCCGCGAGACAGATTATGAACACTGAAGCTTTCTTT CASTPARQIMNTEAFF
- many TRBJ1-6 TRBV20-1 TGCAGTGCTAGCGGGGGGGCTCTGGATTCACCCCTCCACTTT CSASGGALDSPLHF
- - TRBJ1-2 TRBV6-6 TGTGCCAGCAGCCATAGCAGGACCAACTATGGCTACACCTTC CASSHSRTNYGYTF
- many TRBJ1-3 TRBV5-1 TGCGCCAGCAGCTTGGGGCCTGAGGGTGGAAACACCATATATTTT CASSLGPEGGNTIYF
- few TRBJ2-6 TRBV6-6 TGTGCCAGCAGCCGAAAGGACGTCTCTGGGGCCAACGTCCTGACTTTC CASSRKDVSGANVLTF
- - TRBJ2-4 TRBV7-2 TGTGCCAGCAGCTCCCCGAGGACCTTCAAAAACATTCAGTACTTC CASSSPRTFKNIQYF
- - TRBJ2-2 TRBV7-8 TGTGCCAGCAGCTTCAGCATCGACCGAGACACCGGGGAGCTGTTTTTT CASSFSIDRDTGELFF
- - TRBJ2-5 TRBV14 TGTGCCAGCAGCCGCACTCTTGAAGAGACCCAGTACTTC CASSRTLEETQYF
- - TRBJ2-1 TRBV3-1 TGTGCCAGCAGCCAAGATGGGCAGGAGCCGGTTATCTTC CASSQDGQEPVIF
- many TRBJ2-4 TRBV5-4 TGTGCCAGCAGCTCGGGGGAAGGGGACATTCAGTACTTC CASSSGEGDIQYF
- few TRBJ2-1 TRBV3-1 TGTGCCAGCAGCCATCGGAGCTACAATGAGCAGTTCTTC CASSHRSYNEQFF
- many TRBJ1-5 TRBV6-6 TGTGCCAGCAAGGGACGACCGGAATATAGCAATCAGCCCCAGCATTTT CASKGRPEYSNQPQHF
TRBD2 many TRBJ2-5 TRBV20-1 TGCAGTGCTACCGGGACTAGCGGGGGGCGGAGGGAGACCCAGTACTTC CSATGTSGGRRETQYF
TRBD1 many TRBJ2-3 TRBV2 TGTGCCAGCAGTGACTGGACAGGCACAGAAGTTACGCAGTATTTT CASSDWTGTEVTQYF
- few TRBJ1-1 TRBV5-5 TGTGCCAGCAGCTTGTTTGGCGGCAACACTGAAGCTTTCTTT CASSLFGGNTEAFF
TRBD1 many TRBJ2-7 TRBV10-3 TGTGCCATCAGCGCCGGGACAGGGGAGTACGAGCAGTACTTC CAISAGTGEYEQYF
- - TRBJ1-5 TRBV7-8 TGTGCCAGCAGCTCCGAACGGACACTCTATCAGCCCCAGCATTTT CASSSERTLYQPQHF
- few TRBJ2-7 TRBV12-3/TRBV12-4 TGTGCCAGTTCTGTGGCAGGGCTCTCCTACGAGCAGTACTTC CASSVAGLSYEQYF
- few TRBJ1-4 TRBV20-1 TGCAGTGCTAGATCTTATCGGGGGGCAGCTAATGAAAAACTGTTTTTT CSARSYRGAANEKLFF
TRBD1 few TRBJ2-7 TRBV7-3 TGTGCCAGCAGCTTAGCAGGGGGTTACGAGCAGTACTTC CASSLAGGYEQYF
- few TRBJ2-2 TRBV19 TGTGCCAGTAGTATAGATCTTGTAGGGATTGGGGAGCTGTTTTTT CASSIDLVGIGELFF
- many TRBJ1-4 TRBV9 TGTGCCAGCAGCCGGGCGGGGAATGAAAAACTGTTTTTT CASSRAGNEKLFF
- few TRBJ2-5 TRBV27 TGTGCCACTCAACGAAGCGGGCAAGAGACCCAGTACTTC CATQRSGQETQYF
- few TRBJ2-3 TRBV5-1 TGCGCCAGCAGCTTGAAACAGGCCACAGATACGCAGTATTTT CASSLKQATDTQYF
- few TRBJ1-3 TRBV10-3 TGTGCCTCAGCACCGAGCTCTGGAAACACCATATATTTT CASAPSSGNTIYF
- few TRBJ2-1 TRBV11-2 TGTGCCAGCAGCTCCCTGAGACTCTTCTTC CASSSLRLFF
- - TRBJ1-4 TRBV7-2 TGTGCCAGCAGCCCGCAACCCGGGACCCTTAATGAAAAACTGTTTTTT CASSPQPGTLNEKLFF
- many TRBJ2-7 TRBV3-1 TGTGCCAGCAGCCAAGATTGGGGACAAGCCTACGAGCAGTACTTC CASSQDWGQAYEQYF
- many TRBJ2-5 TRBV6-2/TRBV6-3 TGTGCCAGCAGCCCAGTGGATGAGACCCAGTACTTC CASSPVDETQYF
- few TRBJ1-3 TRBV18 TGTGCCAGCTCACCGCCGGGGGGGGCCTCTGGAAACACCATATATTTT CASSPPGGASGNTIYF
- many TRBJ2-7 TRBV10-2 TGCGCCAGCAAAGTGGGCTACGAGCAGTACTTC CASKVGYEQYF
- - TRBJ2-7 TRBV3-1 TGTGCCAGCAGCCAAGGCTCGATCACATACGAGCAGTACTTC CASSQGSITYEQYF
- - TRBJ2-3 TRBV11-3 TGTGCCAGCAGCTTAAACGGGAACACAGATACGCAGTATTTT CASSLNGNTDTQYF
- few TRBJ1-1 TRBV7-8 TGTGCCAGCAGCCCTGGGTCACCAAGGAACACTGAAGCTTTCTTT CASSPGSPRNTEAFF